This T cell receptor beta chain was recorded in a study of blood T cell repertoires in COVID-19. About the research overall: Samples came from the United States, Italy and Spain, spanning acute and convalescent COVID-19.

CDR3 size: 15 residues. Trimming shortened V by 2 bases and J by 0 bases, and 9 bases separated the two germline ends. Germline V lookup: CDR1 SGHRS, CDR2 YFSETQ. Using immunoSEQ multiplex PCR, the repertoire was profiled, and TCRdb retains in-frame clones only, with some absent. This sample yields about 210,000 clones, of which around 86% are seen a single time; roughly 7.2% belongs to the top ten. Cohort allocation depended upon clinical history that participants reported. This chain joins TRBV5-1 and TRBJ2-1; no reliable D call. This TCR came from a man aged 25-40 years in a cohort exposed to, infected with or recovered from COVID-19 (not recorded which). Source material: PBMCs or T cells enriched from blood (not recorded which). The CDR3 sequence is CASSLIASSYNEQFF. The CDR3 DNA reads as TGCGCCAGCAGCTTAATCGCGTCCTCCTACAATGAGCAGTTCTTC.